This is a list of T cell receptor beta chains from one sample in a study of brain T cells in children with intractable seizures. TCRdb's table, derived via immunoSEQ multiplex PCR, lists solely in-frame clones and lacks some. The repertoire consists of a few hundred thousand clones, with more than 85% occurring once and the leading ten covering 4.5% to 7%. Sequencing was performed on peripheral blood, taken 4 to 5 months after surgery. These TCRs come from a boy less than two years old with tuberous sclerosis and intractable seizures. CDR3s include the opening cysteine and the closing phenylalanine or tryptophan.

CASSESMDLPAYNEQFF | TRBV11-3
CASSDLQGRRAFF | TRBV6-1
CASSSVGGLQYQETQYF | TRBV5-5
CASSLGRYYEQYF | TRBV27
CASQRLAVYTGELFF | TRBV5-1
CASSWRQESTDTQYF | TRBV5-1
CASSLSIGGFTYEQYF | TRBV27
CASSGGVFPYEQYF | TRBV9
CASRTLAGKADTQYF | TRBV2
CASRRGSGADTQYF | TRBV5-1
CASSLGNEQFF | TRBV11-3
CASSLGPTYEQYF | TRBV27
CASGLVQSGEAFF | TRBV12-5
CSVVKAGGNEQFF | TRBV29-1
CASSLFQFLRPLAETQYF | TRBV7-9
CASSVGQGKTFSGNTIYF | TRBV9
CSVAGILSYNEQFF | TRBV29-1
CAISSQETQYF | TRBV10-3
CASSLRSLRGPGELFF | TRBV5-6
CASSRGSTYTDTQYF | TRBV19
CASSFWRKKLSTDTQYF | TRBV11-2
CASSTYSGSNSDTQYF | TRBV19
CASSSKRFLDYSYNEQFF | TRBV14
CSVRRDRESYEQYF | TRBV29-1
CASSLGTNYGYTF | TRBV5-1